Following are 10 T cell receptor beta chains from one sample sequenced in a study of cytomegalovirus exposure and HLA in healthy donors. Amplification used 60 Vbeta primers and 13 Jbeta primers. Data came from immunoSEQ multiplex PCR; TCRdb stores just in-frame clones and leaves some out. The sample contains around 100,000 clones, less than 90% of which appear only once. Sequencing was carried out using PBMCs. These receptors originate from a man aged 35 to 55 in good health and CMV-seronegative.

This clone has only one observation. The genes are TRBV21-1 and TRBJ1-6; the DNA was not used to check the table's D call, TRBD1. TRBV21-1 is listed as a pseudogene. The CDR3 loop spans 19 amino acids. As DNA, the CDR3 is TGTGCCAGCAGCAAAGTTAGGCGGCAGGGCCTTTACTATAATTCACCCCTCCACTTT. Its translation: CASSKVRRQGLYYNSPLHF.

As DNA, the CDR3 is TGTGCCAGCAGCCAAACCGGGACAGGTCGGACTGAAGCTTTCTTT. Its translation is CASSQTGTGRTEAFF. The chain has TRBV9 and TRBJ1-1; 8 bases match TRBD1. Germline lookup yields CDR1 SGDLS and CDR2 YYNGEE. V gave up 4 bases and J gave up 5 bases; unmatched junction bases: 10. This CDR3 has 15 residues. The variable domain in full, completed from reference TRBV9 and TRBJ1-1, reads DSGVTQTPKHLITATGQRVTLRCSPRSGDLSVYWYQQSLDQGLQFLIQYYNGEERAKGNILERFSAQQFPDLHSELNLSSLELGDSALYFCASSQTGTGRTEAFFGQGTRLTVV.

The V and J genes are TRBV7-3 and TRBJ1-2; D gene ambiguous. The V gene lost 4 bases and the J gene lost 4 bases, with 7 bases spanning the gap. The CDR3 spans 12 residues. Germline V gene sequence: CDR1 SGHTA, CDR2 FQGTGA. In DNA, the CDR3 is TGTGCCAGCAGCTCTAACAGCTATGGCTACACCTTC. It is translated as CASSSNSYGYTF.

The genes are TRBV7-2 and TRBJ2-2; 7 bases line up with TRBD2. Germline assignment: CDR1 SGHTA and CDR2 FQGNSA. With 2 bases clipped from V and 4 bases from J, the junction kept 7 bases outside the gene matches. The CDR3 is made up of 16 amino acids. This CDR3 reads CASSLMTSRGTGELFF. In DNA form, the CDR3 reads TGTGCCAGCAGCTTAATGACTAGCCGGGGCACCGGGGAGCTGTTTTTT.

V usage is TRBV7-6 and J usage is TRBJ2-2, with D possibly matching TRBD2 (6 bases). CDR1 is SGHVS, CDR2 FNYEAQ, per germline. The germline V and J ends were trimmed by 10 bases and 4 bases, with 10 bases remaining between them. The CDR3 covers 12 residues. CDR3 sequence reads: CATYSGTGELFF. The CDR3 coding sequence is TGTGCCACCTATAGCGGCACCGGGGAGCTGTTTTTT.

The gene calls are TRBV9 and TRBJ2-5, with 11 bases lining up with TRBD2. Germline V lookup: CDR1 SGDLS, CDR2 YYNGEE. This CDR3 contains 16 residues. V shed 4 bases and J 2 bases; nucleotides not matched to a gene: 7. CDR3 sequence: CASSTGTSGFQETQYF. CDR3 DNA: TGTGCCAGCAGCACAGGGACTAGCGGTTTTCAAGAGACCCAGTACTTC.

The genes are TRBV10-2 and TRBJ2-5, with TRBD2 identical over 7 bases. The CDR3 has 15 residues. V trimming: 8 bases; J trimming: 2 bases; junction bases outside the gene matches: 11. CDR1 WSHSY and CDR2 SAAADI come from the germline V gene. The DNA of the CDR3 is TGCGCCAGCGCCCGGGCTGGCGGGGGACAAGAGACCCAGTACTTC. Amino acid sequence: CASARAGGGQETQYF.

DNA of the CDR3: TGTGCCTGGGGGGGGGCAGCCAGGACCTATGGCTACACCTTC. Its protein is CAWGGAARTYGYTF. The V gene is TRBV30, the J gene TRBJ1-2; tentatively, D is TRBD1 (6 bases). Germline CDR1 GTSNPN, CDR2 SVGIG (reference sequence). With 5 bases removed from V and 4 bases from J, the gap between germline ends came to 17 bases. The CDR3 has 14 amino acids.

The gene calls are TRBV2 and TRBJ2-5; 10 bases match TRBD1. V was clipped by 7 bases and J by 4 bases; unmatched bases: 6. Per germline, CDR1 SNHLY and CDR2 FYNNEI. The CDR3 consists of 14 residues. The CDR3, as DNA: TGTGCCAGCAAGAACGACAGGGGGCTAGAGACCCAGTACTTC. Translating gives CASKNDRGLETQYF.

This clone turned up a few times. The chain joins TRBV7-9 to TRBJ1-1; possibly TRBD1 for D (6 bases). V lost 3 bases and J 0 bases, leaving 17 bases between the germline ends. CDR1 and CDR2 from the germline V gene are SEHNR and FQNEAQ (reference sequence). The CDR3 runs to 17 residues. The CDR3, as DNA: TGTGCCAGCAGCTTGAACCCGGGACAAGCCATGAACACTGAAGCTTTCTTT. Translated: CASSLNPGQAMNTEAFF. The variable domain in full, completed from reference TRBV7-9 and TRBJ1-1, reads DTGVSQNPRHKITKRGQNVTFRCDPISEHNRLYWYRQTLGQGPEFLTYFQNEAQLEKSRLLSDRFSAERPKGSFSTLEIQRTEQGDSAMYLCASSLNPGQAMNTEAFFGQGTRLTVV.